This TCR beta chain emerged from a study of blood T cell repertoires in COVID-19 (TCRdb year 2020). Regarding the complete study: Samples from collaborators originated in the United States, Italy and Spain and spanned both the acute and convalescent phases of COVID-19. The prospective study material was composed of cDNA or gDNA derived from T cells, B-cell-depleted T cells, or PBMCs. The dataset comprised deeply sampled blood TCRbeta repertoires from subjects exposed to, actively infected with, or recovered from COVID-19. The repertoires were released in a freely available public database intended as a resource for research on the immune response to SARS-CoV-2. The samples were drawn from two sources: the first 160 participants of the ongoing ImmuneRACE study, and 950 to 1,500 subjects contributed by 6 global collaborators. Sample metadata almost always included a de-identified subject ID, COVID-19 status, age in years and sex. Where available, HLA class I and class II types were obtained from metadata supplied by the sample provider rather than from assay-based typing. Beyond this particular receptor, the publication reports: How much clinical and demographic metadata was included differed by source and by participant, and the metadata was provided uncurated.

This clone was picked up a small number of times. It has no known antigen specificity. The input lacks base qualities; no much larger clone sits a single base away. Each collaborating institution followed its own protocols to collect whole blood in K2EDTA tubes. For TCRbeta analysis, collaborators shipped samples as frozen whole blood, isolated PBMCs, or DNA extracted from either of those sample types. TCRbeta CDR3 regions were amplified from genomic DNA using the immunoSEQ Assay, a bias-controlled multiplex PCR. The original methods were these. The number of nucleated cells in each sample was estimated from the amplification of reference gene primers within the assay. To quantify the absolute abundance of each unique TCRbeta CDR3 rearrangement, sequence reads were collapsed and filtered. For each sample, productive Simpson clonality was calculated as the square root of Simpson's diversity index across productive rearrangements. TCRdb's version of the immuneACCESS table is confined to in-frame rearrangements and falls short of the full clone set. An unresolved V gene accounts for under half of the shortfall where checked; the remainder is of unknown origin. The DNA was the basis for D and trimming; V, J and clone size are from that table. This sample comprises about 60,000 clones, about 90% of them detected only once. In total, the top ten clones hold roughly an eighth of the sample.

Source material: peripheral blood. This sequence originates from a man aged 55 to 70 with active COVID-19.

In nucleotides, the sequence is TGTGCCAGCTCACCACTCCCGGGAGGGGGGAAAAATGAGCAGTTCTTC. This sequence encodes CASSPLPGGGKNEQFF. The chain links TRBV18 with TRBJ2-1; the junction holds 8 bases that match TRBD2. For this chain, trimming is 1 base at the V end and 7 bases at the J end, and the number of junction bases without a gene match is 9. The CDR3 runs 16 amino acids, cysteine and phenylalanine included. The read is trimmed to its CDR3 DNA, 48 bases read in frame from base 1. CDR1 is given as KGHSH and CDR2 as LQKENI, both from the germline V gene.